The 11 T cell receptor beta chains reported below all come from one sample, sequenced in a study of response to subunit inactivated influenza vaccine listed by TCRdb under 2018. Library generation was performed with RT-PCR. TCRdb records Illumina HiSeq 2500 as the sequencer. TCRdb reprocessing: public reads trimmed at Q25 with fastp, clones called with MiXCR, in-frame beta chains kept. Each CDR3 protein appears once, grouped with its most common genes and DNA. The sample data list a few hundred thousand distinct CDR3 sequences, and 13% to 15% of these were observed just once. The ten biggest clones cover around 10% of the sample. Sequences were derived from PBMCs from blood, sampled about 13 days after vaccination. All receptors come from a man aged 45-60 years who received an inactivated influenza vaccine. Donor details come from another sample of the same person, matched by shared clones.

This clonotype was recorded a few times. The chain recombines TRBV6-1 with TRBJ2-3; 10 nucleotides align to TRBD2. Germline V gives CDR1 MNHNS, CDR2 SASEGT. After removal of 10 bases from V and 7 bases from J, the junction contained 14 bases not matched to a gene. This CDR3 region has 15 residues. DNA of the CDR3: TGTGCCACCCATAGAAGCGGGGGGGAGTCGAATACGCAGTATTTT. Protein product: CATHRSGGESNTQYF.

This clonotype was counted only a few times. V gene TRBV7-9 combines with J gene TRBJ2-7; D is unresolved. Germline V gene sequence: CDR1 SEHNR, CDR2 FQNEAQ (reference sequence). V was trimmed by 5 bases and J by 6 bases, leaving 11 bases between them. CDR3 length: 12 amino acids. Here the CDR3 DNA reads TGTGCCAGCAGCCCGCGCGTCCGCGAGCAGTACTTC. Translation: CASSPRVREQYF. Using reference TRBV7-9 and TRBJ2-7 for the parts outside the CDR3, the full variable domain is DTGVSQNPRHKITKRGQNVTFRCDPISEHNRLYWYRQTLGQGPEFLTYFQNEAQLEKSRLLSDRFSAERPKGSFSTLEIQRTEQGDSAMYLCASSPRVREQYFGPGTRLTVT.

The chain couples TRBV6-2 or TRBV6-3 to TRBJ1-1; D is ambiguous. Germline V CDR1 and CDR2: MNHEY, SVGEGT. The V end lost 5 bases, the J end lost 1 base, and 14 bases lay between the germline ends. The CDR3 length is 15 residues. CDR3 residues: CASSQHGVGNTEAFF. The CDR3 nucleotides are TGTGCCAGCAGTCAACACGGGGTTGGGAACACTGAAGCTTTCTTT.

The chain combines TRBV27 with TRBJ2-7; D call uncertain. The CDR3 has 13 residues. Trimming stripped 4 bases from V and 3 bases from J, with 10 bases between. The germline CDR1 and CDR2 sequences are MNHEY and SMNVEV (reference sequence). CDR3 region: CASSSSWGYEQYF. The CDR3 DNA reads TGTGCCAGCAGTTCTTCCTGGGGCTACGAGCAGTACTTC.

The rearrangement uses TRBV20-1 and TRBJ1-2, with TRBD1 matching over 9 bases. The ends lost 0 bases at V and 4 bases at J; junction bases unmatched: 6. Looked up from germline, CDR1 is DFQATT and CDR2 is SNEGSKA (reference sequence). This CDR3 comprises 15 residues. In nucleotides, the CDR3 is TGCAGTGCTAGAGAGACAGGGGGGGGACCCTATGGCTACACCTTC. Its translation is CSARETGGGPYGYTF.

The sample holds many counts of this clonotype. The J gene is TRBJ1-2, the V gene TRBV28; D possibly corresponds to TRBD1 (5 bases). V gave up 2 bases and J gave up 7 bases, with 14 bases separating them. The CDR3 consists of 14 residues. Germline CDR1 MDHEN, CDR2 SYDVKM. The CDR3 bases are TGTGCCAGCAGTTTAGATAAGGGGCTTGGTGGCTACACCTTC. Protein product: CASSLDKGLGGYTF.

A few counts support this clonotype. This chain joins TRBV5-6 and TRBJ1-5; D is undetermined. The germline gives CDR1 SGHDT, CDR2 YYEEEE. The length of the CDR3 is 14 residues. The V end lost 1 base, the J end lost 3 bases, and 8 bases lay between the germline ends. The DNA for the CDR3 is TGTGCCAGCAGCTTGTCTCGGTTCAATCAGCCCCAGCATTTT. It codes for CASSLSRFNQPQHF.

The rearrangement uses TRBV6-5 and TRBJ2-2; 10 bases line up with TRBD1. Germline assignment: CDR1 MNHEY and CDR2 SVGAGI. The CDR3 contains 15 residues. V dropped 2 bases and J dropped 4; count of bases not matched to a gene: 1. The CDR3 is CASSYRDRGTGELFF. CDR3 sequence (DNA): TGTGCCAGCAGTTACCGGGACAGGGGCACCGGGGAGCTGTTTTTT.

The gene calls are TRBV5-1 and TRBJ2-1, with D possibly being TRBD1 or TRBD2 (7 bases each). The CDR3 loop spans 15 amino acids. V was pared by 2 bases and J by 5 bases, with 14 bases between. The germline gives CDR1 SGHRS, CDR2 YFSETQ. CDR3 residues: CASSFREGAHNEQFF. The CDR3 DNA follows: TGCGCCAGCAGCTTTAGGGAGGGGGCCCACAATGAGCAGTTCTTC.

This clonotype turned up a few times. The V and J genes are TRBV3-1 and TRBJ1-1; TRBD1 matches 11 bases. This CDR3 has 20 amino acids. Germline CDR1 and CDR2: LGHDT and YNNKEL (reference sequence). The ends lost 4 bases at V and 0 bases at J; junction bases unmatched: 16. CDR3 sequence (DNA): TGTGCCAGCAGCCCATCCGCTGGCCAACCGGGACAGGGGGTGAACACTGAAGCTTTCTTT. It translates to CASSPSAGQPGQGVNTEAFF. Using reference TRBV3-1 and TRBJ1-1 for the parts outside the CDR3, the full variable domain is DTAVSQTPKYLVTQMGNDKSIKCEQNLGHDTMYWYKQDSKKFLKIMFSYNNKELIINETVPNRFSPKSPDKAHLNLHINSLELGDSAVYFCASSPSAGQPGQGVNTEAFFGQGTRLTVV.

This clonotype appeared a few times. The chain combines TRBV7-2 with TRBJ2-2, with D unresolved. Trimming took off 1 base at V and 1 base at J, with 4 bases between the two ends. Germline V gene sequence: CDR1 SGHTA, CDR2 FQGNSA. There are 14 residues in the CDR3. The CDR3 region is CASSLEWNTGELFF. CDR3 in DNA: TGTGCCAGCAGCTTAGAATGGAACACCGGGGAGCTGTTTTTT.